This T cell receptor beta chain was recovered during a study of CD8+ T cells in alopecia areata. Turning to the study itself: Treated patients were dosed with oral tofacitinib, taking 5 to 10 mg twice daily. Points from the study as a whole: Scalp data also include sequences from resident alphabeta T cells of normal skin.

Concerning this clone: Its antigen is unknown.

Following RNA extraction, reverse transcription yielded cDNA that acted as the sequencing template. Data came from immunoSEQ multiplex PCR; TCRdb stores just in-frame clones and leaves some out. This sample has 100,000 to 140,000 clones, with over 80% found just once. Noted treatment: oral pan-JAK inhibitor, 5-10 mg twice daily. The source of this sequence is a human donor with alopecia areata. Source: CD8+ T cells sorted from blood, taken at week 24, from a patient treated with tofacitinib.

The CDR3 nucleotides read TGTGCCAGCAGCTTAGTGGGGGGAATGAACACTGAAGCTTTCTTT. It is translated as CASSLVGGMNTEAFF. The chain has TRBV7-6 and TRBJ1-1; D might be TRBD1 (5 bases). CDR3 length: 15 residues. Germline values: CDR1 SGHVS, CDR2 FNYEAQ. The V end lost 1 base, the J end lost 0 bases, and 9 bases lay between the germline ends.